The 19 T cell receptor beta chains in this list originate from one sample, sequenced in a study of siplizumab effects on memory and regulatory T cells. Libraries were prepared by immunoSEQ multiplex PCR; TCRdb keeps only in-frame clonotypes and omits some of them. This sample has about 69,000 clones, with about 87% found just once. Sequenced input: Tregs sorted from blood. These receptors all stem from a human donor in good health.

This chain links TRBV19 with TRBJ1-1; a possible D gene is TRBD1 (6 bases). The CDR3 is 12 amino acids. Germline CDR1 reads LNHDA; CDR2 reads SQIVND (reference sequence). Between the trimmed V and J ends, which lost 3 bases and 10 bases, there was a span of 12 bases. The DNA of the CDR3 is TGTGCCAGTAGTATGACGGGGGGCAGAGCTTTCTTT. Translation: CASSMTGGRAFF.

The gene calls are TRBV7-2 and TRBJ2-2; the D is unclear. Germline assignment: CDR1 SGHTA and CDR2 FQGNSA. Trimming cost V 3 bases and J 1 base, with 6 bases left between them. This CDR3 contains 14 residues. The CDR3: CASSFSRNTGELFF. The CDR3 DNA reads as TGTGCCAGCAGCTTTTCCCGGAACACCGGGGAGCTGTTTTTT.

The V gene is TRBV7-2, the J gene TRBJ2-7, with TRBD2 matching over 11 bases. The CDR3 extends over 15 amino acids. CDR1 and CDR2 (germline): SGHTA, FQGNSA. J gave up 6 bases and V 4 bases, and 8 bases lay outside the gene matches. The CDR3 protein is CASSSQLAGGGEQYF. The CDR3 nucleotides are TGTGCCAGCAGCTCCCAGTTAGCGGGAGGGGGCGAGCAGTACTTC.

The chain is built from TRBV5-1 and TRBJ2-7; D is ambiguous. The CDR3 runs to 14 residues. V lost 4 bases to trimming and J lost 1 base, with 12 bases between them. Germline V gene lookup returns CDR1 SGHRS and CDR2 YFSETQ. The CDR3, as DNA: TGCGCCAGCAGCCCCGGAAGGTCTTCCTACGAGCAGTACTTC. Protein sequence: CASSPGRSSYEQYF.

The DNA for the CDR3 is TGCGCCAGCAGCCAAGAGTCCGTCCATACAGTCAGGAGCGGGAGCTCCTACAATGAGCAGTTCTTC. It encodes CASSQESVHTVRSGSSYNEQFF. J is TRBJ2-1 and V is TRBV4-3, with TRBD2 matching over 8 bases. CDR3 length: 22 residues. The ends lost 0 bases at V and 0 bases at J; junction bases unmatched: 19. The germline CDR1 and CDR2 sequences are LGHNA and YSLEER.

The chain is built from TRBV6-6 and TRBJ2-3; tentative D call: TRBD1 (6 bases). The CDR3 extends over 14 amino acids. Per germline, CDR1 MNHNY and CDR2 SVGAGI (reference sequence). The germline V and J ends were trimmed by 2 bases and 1 base, with 7 bases remaining between them. The CDR3 DNA reads as TGTGCCAGCAGTTACAGACAGGGCACAGATACGCAGTATTTT. It specifies CASSYRQGTDTQYF.

The rearrangement joins TRBV7-9 to TRBJ2-7, with D uncertain. The CDR3 has 11 residues. V gave up 3 bases and J gave up 5 bases, with 5 bases separating them. CDR1 and CDR2 from the germline V gene are SEHNR and FQNEAQ (reference sequence). The CDR3: CASSFGDEQYF. In DNA, the CDR3 is TGTGCCAGCAGCTTTGGGGACGAGCAGTACTTC. Filled out from reference TRBV7-9 and TRBJ2-7, the complete variable domain reads DTGVSQNPRHKITKRGQNVTFRCDPISEHNRLYWYRQTLGQGPEFLTYFQNEAQLEKSRLLSDRFSAERPKGSFSTLEIQRTEQGDSAMYLCASSFGDEQYFGPGTRLTVT.

This clone was observed a handful of times. The V and J genes are TRBV20-1 and TRBJ1-1; D call uncertain. The CDR3 runs 11 residues. Germline CDR1 and CDR2: DFQATT and SNEGSKA (reference sequence). V lost 6 bases and J lost 5, with 10 bases in between. The CDR3 DNA sequence: TGCAGTGCCTCCCAGGAGACTGAAGCTTTCTTT. Translation: CSASQETEAFF.

This clone has only a few counts. The V gene is TRBV16, the J gene TRBJ1-1; weak D call: TRBD1 (5 bases). CDR3 length: 13 residues. V lost 4 bases and J lost 12, with 18 bases in between. Germline CDR1 and CDR2: KGHSY and FQNENV. The CDR3 nucleotides are TGTGCCAGCAGCCGGCCATGGGACCTCGGGACTTTCTTT. It codes for CASSRPWDLGTFF.

The chain joins TRBV11-2 to TRBJ2-2; TRBD2 might be the D (6 bases). This CDR3 has 15 amino acids. CDR1 and CDR2 (germline): SGHAT, FQNNGV. V lost 5 bases and J 3 bases, leaving 13 bases between the germline ends. CDR3 amino acids: CASSLTGTYTGELFF. The CDR3, as DNA: TGTGCCAGCAGCCTCACGGGGACTTACACCGGGGAGCTGTTTTTT.

The V and J genes are TRBV5-6 and TRBJ2-7, with D perhaps TRBD2 (5 bases). The CDR3 sequence is 15 residues long. The V and J ends lost 4 bases and 2 bases respectively, with 16 bases between them. The V gene's germline CDR1 is SGHDT and CDR2 YYEEEE. CDR3 DNA sequence: TGTGCCAGCAGCCGGGTGGAGGTCAGAGCCTACGAGCAGTACTTC. Protein: CASSRVEVRAYEQYF.

J is TRBJ1-2 and V is TRBV19; D is possibly TRBD1 (6 bases). The CDR3 consists of 15 residues. Germline CDR1 is LNHDA and CDR2 is SQIVND (reference sequence). V was pared by 3 bases and J by 4 bases, with 15 bases between. The DNA of the CDR3 is TGTGCCAGTAGTATCTTCTCAGGGGCTCTCTATGGCTACACCTTC. Translated, it gives CASSIFSGALYGYTF.

This sequence joins TRBV5-1 and TRBJ1-1; TRBD1 matches at 9 bases. The CDR3 length is 14 residues. Germline V gives CDR1 SGHRS, CDR2 YFSETQ. Losses at the gene ends were 2 bases for V and 4 bases for J; bases not matched to a gene: 3. This chain's CDR3 is CASSLQGASTEAFF. The CDR3 DNA sequence: TGCGCCAGCAGCTTACAGGGGGCGAGCACTGAAGCTTTCTTT.

This chain's CDR3 is CASSLSGLSYNEQFF. The CDR3 DNA reads TGTGCCAGCAGCCTTAGCGGGCTCTCCTACAATGAGCAGTTCTTC. The genes are TRBV7-2 and TRBJ2-1; the match to TRBD2 covers 7 bases. Germline V gene lookup returns CDR1 SGHTA and CDR2 FQGNSA. V lost 5 bases to trimming and J lost 0 bases; unmatched junction nucleotides: 4. This CDR3 is 15 amino acids long.

This chain connects TRBV27 to TRBJ2-1, with D tentatively TRBD2 (6 bases). V was trimmed by 6 bases and J by 4 bases, leaving 13 bases between them. In germline, CDR1 is MNHEY, CDR2 SMNVEV (reference sequence). The CDR3 runs to 14 residues. The CDR3 spells CASSLGGVYNEQFF. CDR3 DNA: TGTGCCAGCAGCCTGGGGGGAGTTTACAATGAGCAGTTCTTC.

A remark on this clone: At one end, the junction sequence differs from germline, possibly due to a read error. This sequence joins TRBV6-1 and TRBJ2-5, with 10 positions matching TRBD2. The germline V gene has CDR1 MNHNS and CDR2 SASEGT. CDR3 length: 16 residues. The CDR3 region has the DNA TGTGTCAGCAGTGAAGTAAGCGGGAGGGCCGTTGAGACCCAGTACTTC. It specifies CVSSEVSGRAVETQYF.

J is TRBJ2-7 and V is TRBV5-1; possibly TRBD2 for D (5 bases). CDR3 length: 13 residues. Deletions cut 5 bases from V and 3 bases from J, with 12 bases between. Germline-derived CDR1 and CDR2 are SGHRS and YFSETQ. The CDR3 spells CASSRQSGYEQYF. The CDR3 DNA follows: TGCGCCAGCAGTCGGCAGAGCGGCTACGAGCAGTACTTC.

The rearrangement links TRBV5-6 to TRBJ2-2, with D unclear. Germline assignment: CDR1 SGHDT and CDR2 YYEEEE. The CDR3 is made up of 13 amino acids. Deletions cut 2 bases from V and 6 bases from J, with 8 bases between. CDR3 amino acids: CASSLYTAGELFF. DNA of the CDR3: TGTGCCAGCAGCTTATACACAGCCGGGGAGCTGTTTTTT.

Comment on this clone: Additional DNA sequences in this sample encode the identical CDR3. The V gene is TRBV9, the J gene TRBJ1-1; D unresolved. The ends were cut back, 3 bases at V and 2 bases at J, with 5 bases in the middle. CDR1 SGDLS and CDR2 YYNGEE come from the germline V gene. This CDR3 spans 12 amino acids. Written as DNA, the CDR3 is TGTGCCAGCAGCGGGAGTAACACTGAAGCTTTCTTT. It encodes CASSGSNTEAFF.